Shown below are 26 T cell receptor beta chains from a single sample sequenced in a study of OX40 agonist ivuxolimab in advanced cancers. The data were produced by immunoSEQ multiplex PCR, yet TCRdb's version contains in-frame clones alone and is incomplete. This table holds 50,000 to 75,000 clones, roughly 84% found once. This specimen consisted of CD4+ or CD8+ T cells sorted from blood, obtained in a trial of the OX40 agonist ivuxolimab. The receptors here all came from an adult with an advanced solid tumor such as melanoma, head and neck, liver or kidney cancer.

This clone was observed a few times. The V call is TRBV2, the J call TRBJ1-6; D remains unclear. In germline, CDR1 is SNHLY, CDR2 FYNNEI. V was trimmed by 3 bases and J by 12 bases, leaving 9 bases between them. The CDR3 spans 12 residues. CDR3 region: CASSEPGRPLHF. The CDR3, as DNA: TGTGCCAGCAGTGAGCCCGGGCGACCCCTCCACTTT.

The chain employs TRBV5-6 and TRBJ1-5, with a weak D call TRBD1 (5 bases). The germline gives CDR1 SGHDT, CDR2 YYEEEE. The CDR3 consists of 19 residues. Trimming stripped 7 bases from V and 1 base from J, with 27 bases between. CDR3 sequence: CASGLGPGKKVMSNQPQHF. CDR3 coding DNA: TGTGCCAGCGGCCTGGGCCCAGGGAAAAAAGTAATGAGCAATCAGCCCCAGCATTTT.

This chain uses TRBV7-2 with TRBJ2-5; D possibly uses TRBD1 or TRBD2 (5 bases each). Trimming cost V 5 bases and J 4 bases, with 11 bases left between them. This CDR3 comprises 13 residues. Germline V gives CDR1 SGHTA, CDR2 FQGNSA. DNA of the CDR3: TGTGCCAGCAGCGCTCGGGGCCTAGAGACCCAGTACTTC. This translates into CASSARGLETQYF.

This chain connects TRBV27 to TRBJ1-2; possible D gene TRBD1, 6 bases. Germline V CDR1 and CDR2: MNHEY, SMNVEV (reference sequence). Trimming shortened V by 6 bases and J by 3 bases, and 17 bases separated the two germline ends. The length of the CDR3 is 15 residues. The CDR3 nucleotides read TGTGCCAGCAGACCCCCAGCGGCAGGGGACTATGGCTACACCTTC. It translates to CASRPPAAGDYGYTF.

The chain joins TRBV10-3 to TRBJ2-7, with TRBD1 identical over 8 bases. CDR1 is ENHRY, CDR2 SYGVKD, per germline. V was clipped by 8 bases and J by 5 bases; unmatched bases: 11. This CDR3 is 14 amino acids long. Here the CDR3 reads CAISTDRGLNEQYF. In DNA, the CDR3 is TGTGCCATCTCTACCGACAGGGGCCTTAACGAGCAGTACTTC.

The rearrangement uses TRBV5-1 and TRBJ1-2; D call uncertain. Trimming pared 1 base from V and 0 bases from J, leaving 4 bases between. Germline loops: CDR1 SGHRS, CDR2 YFSETQ. The CDR3 has 13 residues. The CDR3 spells CASSLRANYGYTF. The CDR3 DNA sequence: TGCGCCAGCAGCTTGCGTGCTAACTATGGCTACACCTTC.

The chain carries TRBV6-1 and TRBJ2-7; weak D call: TRBD2 (6 bases). This CDR3 contains 13 residues. V was trimmed by 7 bases and J by 2 bases, leaving 12 bases between them. CDR1 and CDR2 from the germline V gene are MNHNS and SASEGT. CDR3 DNA: TGTGCCAGCAAATCAGCGGGCGCCTACGAGCAGTACTTC. Amino acid sequence: CASKSAGAYEQYF.

This chain links TRBV7-2 with TRBJ2-7; 10 bases line up with TRBD1. This CDR3 spans 16 amino acids. V shed 5 bases and J 2 bases; nucleotides not matched to a gene: 9. CDR1 is SGHTA, CDR2 FQGNSA, per germline. CDR3 sequence (DNA): TGTGCCAGCAGCACTCGCGGGGACAGGGGAACCTACGAGCAGTACTTC. It translates to CASSTRGDRGTYEQYF. The whole variable domain, filled in from reference TRBV7-2 and TRBJ2-7, reads GAGVSQSPSNKVTEKGKDVELRCDPISGHTALYWYRQSLGQGLEFLIYFQGNSAPDKSGLPSDRFSAERTGGSVSTLTIQRTQQEDSAVYLCASSTRGDRGTYEQYFGPGTRLTVT.

The chain recombines TRBV5-1 with TRBJ2-1, with 8 bases that match TRBD2. Losses at the gene ends were 4 bases for V and 7 bases for J; bases not matched to a gene: 16. Looked up from germline, CDR1 is SGHRS and CDR2 is YFSETQ. The CDR3 totals 17 residues. The CDR3: CASSPPTASGWGNEQFF. In nucleotides, the CDR3 is TGCGCCAGCAGCCCCCCCACGGCTAGCGGGTGGGGTAATGAGCAGTTCTTC.

The chain couples TRBV9 to TRBJ1-2, with TRBD1 matching over 8 bases. The CDR3 loop spans 14 amino acids. After removal of 0 bases from V and 8 bases from J, the junction contained 6 bases not matched to a gene. Germline-derived CDR1 and CDR2 are SGDLS and YYNGEE. The CDR3 here is CASSVDQGAIGYTF. DNA of the CDR3: TGTGCCAGCAGCGTAGATCAGGGGGCGATAGGCTACACCTTC.

The J gene is TRBJ2-1, the V gene TRBV4-1, with TRBD1 as a possible D gene (6 bases). This CDR3 spans 14 amino acids. Trimming took off 4 bases at V and 6 bases at J, with 13 bases between the two ends. CDR1 is MGHRA, CDR2 YSYEKL, per germline. The CDR3 DNA follows: TGCGCCAGCAGCCTGTGGCTACAGGGCAATGAGCAGTTCTTC. This codes for CASSLWLQGNEQFF.

The rearrangement joins TRBV6-6 to TRBJ1-3; 7 bases are a match to TRBD1. Germline V gene lookup returns CDR1 MNHNY and CDR2 SVGAGI (reference sequence). The CDR3 is 15 amino acids. V lost 6 bases, J lost 0 bases, and 5 bases stayed unmatched. The CDR3 DNA follows: TGTGCCAGCAGAGCGGGACAGCTCTCTGGAAACACCATATATTTT. It specifies CASRAGQLSGNTIYF.

The chain uses TRBV5-6 and TRBJ1-5; TRBD1 matches at 10 bases. J was trimmed by 0 bases and V by 1 base; bases with no gene match: 10. The CDR3 sequence is 19 residues long. Germline-derived CDR1 and CDR2 are SGHDT and YYEEEE. CDR3 residues: CASSLLRDRGVNSNQPQHF. The CDR3 nucleotides read TGTGCCAGCAGCTTGCTCCGGGACAGGGGAGTAAATAGCAATCAGCCCCAGCATTTT.

The V gene is TRBV10-3, the J gene TRBJ2-1; tentatively, D is TRBD2 (6 bases). V lost 0 bases to trimming and J lost 3 bases, with 12 bases between them. This CDR3 spans 16 amino acids. Germline V lookup: CDR1 ENHRY, CDR2 SYGVKD. The chain's CDR3 is CAISESRGSGYNEQFF. The CDR3 nucleotides read TGTGCCATCAGTGAGTCGCGGGGTAGCGGCTACAATGAGCAGTTCTTC.

The V gene is TRBV6-6, the J gene TRBJ2-3, with D possibly matching TRBD1 (5 bases). This CDR3 has 14 amino acids. V lost 2 bases and J lost 1, with 7 bases in between. Germline values: CDR1 MNHNY, CDR2 SVGAGI (reference sequence). CDR3 sequence reads: CASSYLRGTDTQYF. In nucleotides, the CDR3 is TGTGCCAGCAGTTACCTCAGGGGCACAGATACGCAGTATTTT.

For the CDR3, the DNA is TGTGCTAGTGGTTTGGTACGAATAGCGGGGTGGAATGAGCAGTTCTTC. This codes for CASGLVRIAGWNEQFF. The V call is TRBV12-5, the J call TRBJ2-1; 8 nucleotides line up with TRBD2. The CDR3 is 16 amino acids. The germline V gene has CDR1 LGHNT and CDR2 FRNRAP. Germline trimming cut 0 bases from V and 7 bases from J; bases unmatched to any gene: 8.

V and J are TRBV9 and TRBJ1-1; 8 bases are shared with TRBD1. Germline CDR1 and CDR2: SGDLS and YYNGEE. CDR3 length equals 14 residues. The junction had 6 bases not matched to a gene; V was cut back by 3 bases and J by 5 bases. CDR3 nucleotides: TGTGCCAGCAGCGCAGGACAGGGCGGGACTGAAGCTTTCTTT. This sequence encodes CASSAGQGGTEAFF.

This sequence joins TRBV19 and TRBJ1-2; maybe TRBD1 (5 bases). The germline V gene has CDR1 LNHDA and CDR2 SQIVND (reference sequence). The CDR3 spans 15 residues. Trimming removed 1 base from V and 2 bases from J, with 11 bases in between. The CDR3 sequence is CASSIAGGSNYGYTF. Written as DNA, the CDR3 is TGTGCCAGTAGTATAGCCGGGGGATCGAACTATGGCTACACCTTC.

J is TRBJ2-5 and V is TRBV18, with TRBD2 identical over 9 bases. Germline CDR1 and CDR2: KGHSH and LQKENI. CDR3 length equals 16 residues. V was pared by 3 bases and J by 5 bases, with 10 bases of the junction left unmatched. CDR3 amino acids: CASSPLRGGRSETQYF. CDR3 sequence (DNA): TGTGCCAGCTCACCGCTGCGGGGGGGCAGATCGGAGACCCAGTACTTC.

CDR3 residues: CASSTSGQGRGTEAFF. As DNA, the CDR3 is TGTGCCAGTAGTACCTCCGGACAGGGCCGGGGGACTGAAGCTTTCTTT. V gene TRBV19 combines with J gene TRBJ1-1, with 8 bases aligning to TRBD1. CDR3 size: 16 residues. V lost 4 bases to trimming and J lost 5 bases; unmatched junction nucleotides: 12. CDR1 and CDR2 from the germline V gene are LNHDA and SQIVND (reference sequence). The variable domain in full, completed from reference TRBV19 and TRBJ1-1, reads DGGITQSPKYLFRKEGQNVTLSCEQNLNHDAMYWYRQDPGQGLRLIYYSQIVNDFQKGDIAEGYSVSREKKESFPLTVTSAQKNPTAFYLCASSTSGQGRGTEAFFGQGTRLTVV.

The chain is built from TRBV5-1 and TRBJ1-1; no definite D call. V lost 4 bases to trimming and J lost 0 bases, with 13 bases between them. Germline V gene sequence: CDR1 SGHRS, CDR2 YFSETQ. This CDR3 is built from 15 residues. The CDR3, as DNA: TGCGCCAGCAGCCAACAGAACCCCATGAACACTGAAGCTTTCTTT. This gives the protein CASSQQNPMNTEAFF.

V and J are TRBV18 and TRBJ2-1, with 9 positions matching TRBD1. The CDR3 has 15 amino acids. CDR1 is KGHSH and CDR2 is LQKENI in the germline V gene. Losses at the gene ends were 5 bases for V and 5 bases for J; bases not matched to a gene: 7. This CDR3 reads CASSVRTGDDNEQFF. The CDR3, as DNA: TGTGCCAGCTCAGTACGGACAGGGGATGACAATGAGCAGTTCTTC.

The rearrangement uses TRBV11-1 and TRBJ2-3; no clear D gene. Deletions cut 3 bases from V and 2 bases from J, with 12 bases between. CDR1 and CDR2 from the germline V gene are SGHAT and FQDESV (reference sequence). The CDR3 runs 15 residues. The CDR3 DNA sequence: TGTGCCAGCAGCTTGGGCACCACCCACACAGATACGCAGTATTTT. Protein sequence: CASSLGTTHTDTQYF.

The genes are TRBV5-8 and TRBJ1-5; D may be TRBD1 (6 bases). Per the germline V gene, CDR1 is SGHTS and CDR2 is YDEGEE. V was clipped by 4 bases and J by 0 bases, with 11 bases between them. CDR3 size: 15 residues. The CDR3 region has the DNA TGTGCCAGCAGCGCGGACAGCTATAGCAATCAGCCCCAGCATTTT. Residues: CASSADSYSNQPQHF.

This clone has only one observation. The chain couples TRBV19 to TRBJ2-5; D perhaps matches TRBD1 (6 bases). The germline V gene encodes CDR1 LNHDA and CDR2 SQIVND (reference sequence). The length of the CDR3 is 15 residues. The V end lost 5 bases, the J end lost 5 bases, and 18 bases lay between the germline ends. The CDR3 coding sequence is TGTGCCAGTAGTCCACAGGGAATACTTAGGGAGACCCAGTACTTC. Its protein is CASSPQGILRETQYF.

The J gene is TRBJ2-5, the V gene TRBV9; 8 bases map to TRBD1. Trimming removed 2 bases from V and 1 base from J; junction bases left unmatched: 4. The CDR3 loop spans 15 amino acids. Germline CDR1 is SGDLS and CDR2 is YYNGEE. The CDR3 loop reads CASSVQGARQETQYF. In DNA form, the CDR3 reads TGTGCCAGCAGCGTTCAGGGGGCCCGCCAAGAGACCCAGTACTTC.